One and the same sample provided the 2 T cell receptor beta chains below, sequenced in a study of T cell responses to AZD1222 COVID-19 vaccine. Profiling relied on immunoSEQ multiplex PCR, and the TCRdb table lists in-frame clones only, not all of them. The data hold some 150,000 clones, with more than 75% observed a single time. The sequences come from peripheral blood, collected on day 0 of MenACWY control vaccination. The receptors were sampled from an adult in good health.

In its sample, this clone was seen many times. The chain carries TRBV28 and TRBJ1-5; D possibly corresponds to TRBD1 (5 bases). CDR3 size: 15 residues. Per the germline V gene, CDR1 is MDHEN and CDR2 is SYDVKM. Trimming took 2 bases from V and 1 from J, leaving 9 bases between them. For the CDR3, the DNA is TGTGCCAGCAGTTTACAGGGCCCAAGCAATCAGCCCCAGCATTTT. Its protein product is CASSLQGPSNQPQHF.

The chain links TRBV28 to TRBJ1-2; D might be TRBD1 (6 bases). V shed 4 bases and J shed 7 bases, with 16 bases lying between them. Germline assignment: CDR1 MDHEN and CDR2 SYDVKM. CDR3 length: 14 residues. CDR3 bases: TGTGCCAGCAGTTCGGGGGGCGGTCTGGGTGGCTACACCTTC. Translation gives CASSSGGGLGGYTF.